A selection of T cell receptor beta chains follows, all from one sample in a study of Ad26.COV2.S vaccination and SARS-CoV-2 variants. TCRdb's table, derived via immunoSEQ multiplex PCR, lists solely in-frame clones and lacks some. The table shows a few hundred thousand clones, with around nine tenths occurring only once. The input for sequencing was peripheral blood, taken in a trial of Ad26.COV2.S vaccine versus placebo. The receptors derive from a person between 18 and 60 years old who received the Ad26.COV2.S COVID-19 vaccine or a placebo. Both conserved end residues are part of each CDR3. The order of the fields is clone size, J gene, V gene, D gene, CDR3 protein, CDR3 DNA. The D gene is left open where the match is weak. Clone size is stated in some rows and not others, as once, few, many or a class when expanded.

clone_size: .
j_call: TRBJ2-7
v_call: TRBV29-1
d_call: TRBD1
cdr3_aa: CSGTGAYEQYF
cdr3_nt: TGCAGCGGGACAGGGGCCTACGAGCAGTACTTC

clone_size: once
j_call: TRBJ2-1
v_call: TRBV4-1
d_call: .
cdr3_aa: CASSRTDQSYNEQFF
cdr3_nt: TGCGCCAGCAGCCGAACCGATCAGTCCTACAATGAGCAGTTCTTC

clone_size: .
j_call: TRBJ1-4
v_call: TRBV4-3
d_call: .
cdr3_aa: CASSQEQHEKLFF
cdr3_nt: TGCGCCAGCAGCCAAGAGCAGCATGAAAAACTGTTTTTT

clone_size: .
j_call: TRBJ1-1
v_call: TRBV2
d_call: .
cdr3_aa: CASSVITEAFF
cdr3_nt: TGTGCCAGCAGTGTGATCACTGAAGCTTTCTTT

clone_size: few
j_call: TRBJ2-7
v_call: TRBV7-2
d_call: TRBD1
cdr3_aa: CASSPRQGTSYEQYF
cdr3_nt: TGTGCCAGCAGCCCGCGACAGGGGACGAGCTACGAGCAGTACTTC

clone_size: .
j_call: TRBJ1-3
v_call: TRBV10-3
d_call: .
cdr3_aa: CATGGDAGNTIYF
cdr3_nt: TGTGCCACCGGCGGGGACGCTGGAAACACCATATATTTT

clone_size: .
j_call: TRBJ2-2
v_call: TRBV6-5
d_call: TRBD2
cdr3_aa: CASSYLAGVVGELFF
cdr3_nt: TGTGCCAGCAGTTACCTAGCGGGAGTGGTTGGGGAGCTGTTTTTT

clone_size: .
j_call: TRBJ2-5
v_call: TRBV15
d_call: TRBD2
cdr3_aa: CATSRLLAGVGETQYF
cdr3_nt: TGTGCCACCAGCAGACTCCTAGCGGGAGTTGGAGAGACCCAGTACTTC

clone_size: .
j_call: TRBJ2-1
v_call: TRBV6-5
d_call: .
cdr3_aa: CASKGPPEGEQFF
cdr3_nt: TGTGCCAGCAAGGGTCCTCCGGAGGGTGAGCAGTTCTTC

clone_size: .
j_call: TRBJ2-1
v_call: TRBV7-8
d_call: .
cdr3_aa: CASSLATGAYEQFF
cdr3_nt: TGTGCCAGCAGCTTAGCAACTGGGGCCTATGAGCAGTTCTTC

clone_size: .
j_call: TRBJ1-5
v_call: TRBV12-5
d_call: .
cdr3_aa: CASGSGVVDQPQHF
cdr3_nt: TGTGCTAGTGGTTCGGGGGTAGTGGATCAGCCCCAGCATTTT

clone_size: .
j_call: TRBJ2-1
v_call: TRBV27
d_call: .
cdr3_aa: CASSPTTTMLDEQFF
cdr3_nt: TGTGCCAGCAGTCCCACGACTACCATGTTAGATGAGCAGTTCTTC

clone_size: few
j_call: TRBJ1-1
v_call: TRBV7-3
d_call: TRBD1
cdr3_aa: CASSSDRETEAFF
cdr3_nt: TGTGCCAGCAGCTCGGACAGGGAAACTGAAGCTTTCTTT

clone_size: once
j_call: TRBJ2-1
v_call: TRBV30
d_call: TRBD2
cdr3_aa: CAWSVRGSGAHLFYNEQFF
cdr3_nt: TGTGCCTGGAGTGTACGGGGTAGCGGGGCCCACTTATTCTACAATGAGCAGTTCTTC

clone_size: .
j_call: TRBJ2-2
v_call: TRBV7-6
d_call: .
cdr3_aa: CASSQGTGELFF
cdr3_nt: TGTGCCAGCAGCCAAGGAACCGGGGAGCTGTTTTTT

clone_size: .
j_call: TRBJ2-3
v_call: TRBV29-1
d_call: TRBD1
cdr3_aa: CSVEDLDRGQTDTQYF
cdr3_nt: TGCAGCGTTGAAGATCTGGACAGGGGGCAAACAGATACGCAGTATTTT

clone_size: .
j_call: TRBJ2-1
v_call: TRBV6-5
d_call: .
cdr3_aa: CASSHITYNEQFF
cdr3_nt: TGTGCCAGCAGTCATATTACCTACAATGAGCAGTTCTTC

clone_size: few
j_call: TRBJ2-7
v_call: TRBV4-3
d_call: .
cdr3_aa: CASSQDLTTYEQYF
cdr3_nt: TGCGCCAGCAGCCAAGATCTGACTACCTACGAGCAGTACTTC

clone_size: few
j_call: TRBJ2-7
v_call: TRBV28
d_call: .
cdr3_aa: CASSFGQNYEQYF
cdr3_nt: TGTGCCAGCAGTTTCGGACAGAACTACGAGCAGTACTTC

clone_size: .
j_call: TRBJ2-1
v_call: TRBV11-3
d_call: TRBD2
cdr3_aa: CASSFERGEQFF
cdr3_nt: TGTGCCAGCAGCTTCGAGCGGGGCGAGCAGTTCTTC

clone_size: .
j_call: TRBJ2-1
v_call: TRBV7-9
d_call: .
cdr3_aa: CASSLGRGDSYNEQFF
cdr3_nt: TGTGCCAGCAGCTTAGGACGCGGGGACTCCTACAATGAGCAGTTCTTC

clone_size: once
j_call: TRBJ1-1
v_call: TRBV29-1
d_call: .
cdr3_aa: CSVEGAGSWTEAFF
cdr3_nt: TGCAGCGTTGAAGGGGCAGGGTCGTGGACTGAAGCTTTCTTT

clone_size: .
j_call: TRBJ1-6
v_call: TRBV11-3
d_call: .
cdr3_aa: CASSPSRGSPLHF
cdr3_nt: TGTGCCAGCAGCCCGTCCCGGGGATCACCCCTCCACTTT

clone_size: .
j_call: TRBJ2-6
v_call: TRBV7-3
d_call: .
cdr3_aa: CASSYSATASGANVLTF
cdr3_nt: TGTGCCAGCAGCTATAGCGCGACAGCCTCTGGGGCCAACGTCCTGACTTTC

clone_size: .
j_call: TRBJ2-6
v_call: TRBV29-1
d_call: TRBD2
cdr3_aa: CSARTGRANSGANVLTF
cdr3_nt: TGCAGCGCGAGGACCGGGAGGGCGAACTCTGGGGCCAACGTCCTGACTTTC

clone_size: .
j_call: TRBJ2-2
v_call: TRBV7-2
d_call: TRBD1
cdr3_aa: CASSNRQGSTGELFF
cdr3_nt: TGTGCCAGCAGCAATCGACAGGGTAGCACCGGGGAGCTGTTTTTT

clone_size: .
j_call: TRBJ2-7
v_call: TRBV2
d_call: .
cdr3_aa: CASSEVRAHEQYF
cdr3_nt: TGTGCCAGCAGTGAAGTCAGGGCCCACGAGCAGTACTTC

clone_size: .
j_call: TRBJ2-7
v_call: TRBV6-5
d_call: .
cdr3_aa: CASSPRNGAAYEQYF
cdr3_nt: TGTGCCAGCTCCCCACGGAACGGGGCCGCCTACGAGCAGTACTTC

clone_size: .
j_call: TRBJ1-5
v_call: TRBV19
d_call: TRBD1
cdr3_aa: CASSIDRGYQPQHF
cdr3_nt: TGTGCCAGTAGTATAGACAGGGGGTATCAGCCCCAGCATTTT

clone_size: few
j_call: TRBJ2-7
v_call: TRBV7-9
d_call: TRBD1
cdr3_aa: CASSLISTGYGEQYF
cdr3_nt: TGTGCCAGCAGCCTAATATCGACAGGGTACGGCGAGCAGTACTTC

clone_size: .
j_call: TRBJ2-1
v_call: TRBV29-1
d_call: .
cdr3_aa: CSVAPGGGEVNEQFF
cdr3_nt: TGCAGCGTTGCCCCAGGGGGAGGAGAGGTCAATGAGCAGTTCTTC

clone_size: .
j_call: TRBJ2-1
v_call: TRBV28
d_call: .
cdr3_aa: CASSLNVASYNEQFF
cdr3_nt: TGTGCCAGCAGTTTAAATGTGGCTTCATACAATGAGCAGTTCTTC

clone_size: .
j_call: TRBJ2-7
v_call: TRBV2
d_call: .
cdr3_aa: CASSEAGSLGGYEQYF
cdr3_nt: TGTGCCAGCAGTGAAGCCGGATCCCTAGGGGGTTACGAGCAGTACTTC

clone_size: .
j_call: TRBJ2-5
v_call: TRBV11-2
d_call: TRBD1
cdr3_aa: CASSLARGRETQYF
cdr3_nt: TGTGCCAGCAGCTTAGCCAGGGGGCGAGAGACCCAGTACTTC

clone_size: .
j_call: TRBJ2-5
v_call: TRBV15
d_call: TRBD2
cdr3_aa: CATSRRLAGGLETQYF
cdr3_nt: TGTGCCACCAGCAGGCGGCTGGCGGGAGGTCTAGAGACCCAGTACTTC

clone_size: .
j_call: TRBJ2-1
v_call: TRBV27
d_call: TRBD2
cdr3_aa: CASSLAGVVYNEQFF
cdr3_nt: TGTGCCAGCAGTTTAGCGGGAGTGGTCTACAATGAGCAGTTCTTC

clone_size: .
j_call: TRBJ2-2
v_call: TRBV7-3
d_call: TRBD2
cdr3_aa: CASSFASGSNTGELFF
cdr3_nt: TGTGCCAGCAGCTTTGCTAGCGGCTCGAACACCGGGGAGCTGTTTTTT

clone_size: .
j_call: TRBJ2-7
v_call: TRBV30
d_call: TRBD1
cdr3_aa: CASDRAAYEQYF
cdr3_nt: TGTGCCTCGGACAGGGCCGCCTACGAGCAGTACTTC

clone_size: .
j_call: TRBJ1-1
v_call: TRBV19
d_call: .
cdr3_aa: CASSKDRVEAFF
cdr3_nt: TGTGCCAGTAGTAAAGACAGAGTTGAAGCTTTCTTT

clone_size: .
j_call: TRBJ2-3
v_call: TRBV10-1
d_call: TRBD2
cdr3_aa: CASSARLADTQYF
cdr3_nt: TGCGCCAGCAGTGCCAGACTAGCAGACACGCAGTATTTT

clone_size: .
j_call: TRBJ1-4
v_call: TRBV28
d_call: TRBD1
cdr3_aa: CASSGRDRSNEKLFF
cdr3_nt: TGTGCCAGCAGTGGGCGGGACAGATCTAATGAAAAACTGTTTTTT

clone_size: .
j_call: TRBJ1-5
v_call: TRBV5-1
d_call: .
cdr3_aa: CASSLVAGGDQPQHF
cdr3_nt: TGCGCCAGCAGCTTGGTGGCCGGAGGCGATCAGCCCCAGCATTTT

clone_size: .
j_call: TRBJ2-7
v_call: TRBV10-3
d_call: TRBD2
cdr3_aa: CAISKTPAGVYEQYF
cdr3_nt: TGTGCCATCAGTAAGACCCCAGCGGGAGTCTACGAGCAGTACTTC

clone_size: .
j_call: TRBJ2-1
v_call: TRBV6-6
d_call: .
cdr3_aa: CASSKPANEQFF
cdr3_nt: TGTGCCAGCAGCAAGCCGGCCAATGAGCAGTTCTTC

clone_size: .
j_call: TRBJ1-2
v_call: TRBV28
d_call: .
cdr3_aa: CASSLMLGAGLNGYTF
cdr3_nt: TGTGCCAGCAGTTTAATGTTGGGGGCAGGGTTAAATGGCTACACCTTC

clone_size: .
j_call: TRBJ2-5
v_call: TRBV2
d_call: .
cdr3_aa: CASRARETQYF
cdr3_nt: TGTGCCAGCCGGGCCCGGGAGACCCAGTACTTC

clone_size: .
j_call: TRBJ1-1
v_call: TRBV19
d_call: .
cdr3_aa: CASSLTDTEAFF
cdr3_nt: TGTGCCAGTAGTCTGACAGACACTGAAGCTTTCTTT

clone_size: .
j_call: TRBJ1-2
v_call: TRBV3-1/TRBV3-2
d_call: .
cdr3_aa: CASSQERLSGYGYTF
cdr3_nt: TGTGCCAGCAGCCAAGAGCGGTTGTCCGGCTATGGCTACACCTTC

clone_size: .
j_call: TRBJ1-1
v_call: TRBV18
d_call: .
cdr3_aa: CASSPRTRERAFF
cdr3_nt: TGTGCCAGCTCACCTCGGACCCGGGAGAGGGCTTTCTTT

clone_size: .
j_call: TRBJ2-2
v_call: TRBV6-6
d_call: .
cdr3_aa: CASSSLTGELFF
cdr3_nt: TGTGCCAGCAGCTCCCTCACCGGGGAGCTGTTTTTT

clone_size: .
j_call: TRBJ1-4
v_call: TRBV5-4
d_call: .
cdr3_aa: CASSVDTANEKLFF
cdr3_nt: TGTGCCAGCAGCGTGGACACGGCAAATGAAAAACTGTTTTTT

clone_size: many
j_call: TRBJ1-2
v_call: TRBV27
d_call: .
cdr3_aa: CASSLKGSNYGYTF
cdr3_nt: TGTGCCAGCAGTTTGAAGGGGTCTAACTATGGCTACACCTTC

clone_size: .
j_call: TRBJ2-1
v_call: TRBV12-5
d_call: TRBD2
cdr3_aa: CASGFIGTNRVEQFF
cdr3_nt: TGTGCTAGTGGTTTTATTGGGACTAACCGCGTCGAGCAGTTCTTC

clone_size: .
j_call: TRBJ2-7
v_call: TRBV5-1
d_call: .
cdr3_aa: CASSSLSHSYEQYF
cdr3_nt: TGCGCCAGCAGCTCCCTATCCCACAGCTACGAGCAGTACTTC

clone_size: .
j_call: TRBJ2-5
v_call: TRBV6-5
d_call: .
cdr3_aa: CASSYSGLTQETQYF
cdr3_nt: TGTGCCAGCAGTTACTCGGGCTTAACACAAGAGACCCAGTACTTC